This T cell receptor (beta chain) was profiled in a study of a mutant IDH1 vaccine in newly diagnosed glioma. Study context: Commencement of vaccination occurred 4-6 weeks following radiotherapy alone, or concurrently with temozolomide cycles. Beforehand, treatment had been radiotherapy, temozolomide, or both; the majority received both.

Specified time point: week 47, end of study. Alongside topical imiquimod, each dose of vaccine comprised 300 ug of mutant IDH1 20-mer peptide. Scheduled for weeks 1, 3, 5, 7, 11, 15, 19 and 23, eight vaccinations were given to patients. As regards this clone: Its antigen remains unidentified.

The assay was immunoSEQ multiplex PCR, and TCRdb's table has in-frame clones only and misses some. The sample lists tens of thousands of clones, around 84% occurring once. This CDR3 is 15 amino acids long. V lost 4 bases and J 6 bases, leaving 21 bases between the germline ends. The germline gives CDR1 GTSNPN, CDR2 SVGIG (reference sequence). The rearrangement links TRBV30 to TRBJ1-2, with D perhaps TRBD1 (6 bases). Sequencing was performed on PBMCs, taken from a glioma patient whose treatment included an IDH1 peptide vaccine. The source is a woman in her 30s with glioma. Some clones in this sample may be carry-over from other donors' samples. The CDR3 DNA is TGTGCCTGGATTGTGGGGGGGCCGACGTTAAATGGCTACACCTTC. It codes for CAWIVGGPTLNGYTF.